These T cell receptor beta chains were read from a single sample in a study of blood T cell repertoires in COVID-19. Profiling relied on immunoSEQ multiplex PCR, and the TCRdb table lists in-frame clones only, not all of them. The profile shows 350,000 to 450,000 clones, about 85% of them singletons. Source material: peripheral blood. These receptors were collected from a woman between 18 and 29 years old with acute or convalescent COVID-19. Both conserved end residues are part of each CDR3. D genes are given only for firm matches. Part of the rows lack a size; the others show once, few, many or a class for expanded clones.

>-|-|TRBV6-5|TRBJ1-1
TGTGCCAGCAGCCAGACAGGCCACACTGAAGCTTTCTTT
CASSQTGHTEAFF
>-|TRBD2|TRBV5-1|TRBJ2-3
TGCGCCAGCAGCCCGCCGCCTAGCGGGGGTGTCCAGGATACGCAGTATTTT
CASSPPPSGGVQDTQYF
>-|-|TRBV6-2/TRBV6-3|TRBJ2-5
TGTGCCAGCAGTTCACGGGCGGGAGAGACCCAGTACTTC
CASSSRAGETQYF
>-|-|TRBV19|TRBJ1-4
TGTGCCAGTAGTATCACTTGGACAGCAACTAATGAAAAACTGTTTTTT
CASSITWTATNEKLFF
>-|-|TRBV5-1|TRBJ1-2
TGCGCCAGCAGCTTGACTAGGTGGGACTATGGCTACACCTTC
CASSLTRWDYGYTF
>-|TRBD1|TRBV19|TRBJ1-2
TGTGCCAGTAGTATTGCAGGGGGCGCGGGCTATGGCTACACCTTC
CASSIAGGAGYGYTF
>-|TRBD1|TRBV27|TRBJ1-1
TGTGCCAGCAGTTTATCCGGACAGGGGCGCGCTTTCTTT
CASSLSGQGRAFF
>-|-|TRBV2|TRBJ1-4
TGTGCCAGCAGTGGGGCCGCGGGTAATGAAAAACTGTTTTTT
CASSGAAGNEKLFF
>-|TRBD1|TRBV5-1|TRBJ1-4
TGCGCCAGCAGCTTGGGACAGGGGGTAGGTGAAAAACTGTTTTTT
CASSLGQGVGEKLFF
>-|-|TRBV9|TRBJ1-1
TGTGCCAGCAGCGCCGGGCGGGGGGATTACACTGAAGCTTTCTTT
CASSAGRGDYTEAFF
>-|-|TRBV6-5|TRBJ2-5
TGTGCCAGCAGAGCTACAGGGTTCGAGACCCAGTACTTC
CASRATGFETQYF
>-|-|TRBV19|TRBJ2-7
TGTGCCAGTAGTATAGGGAGCGGATCCTACGAGCAGTACTTC
CASSIGSGSYEQYF
>-|-|TRBV18|TRBJ1-1
TGTGCCAGCTCACCACAGGGAGGGGTAACTGAAGCTTTCTTT
CASSPQGGVTEAFF
>-|-|TRBV10-3|TRBJ2-3
TGTGCCATCAGAAGGGAGTCGGATACGCAGTATTTT
CAIRRESDTQYF
>-|-|TRBV7-9|TRBJ1-2
TGTGCCAGCAGCCACCCGAGGGATTTCCCCCTTTGGCGTGGCTACACCTTC
CASSHPRDFPLWRGYTF
>-|-|TRBV7-9|TRBJ1-5
TGTGCCAGCAGCTTGGACGGAGGAGGTCAGCCCCAGCATTTT
CASSLDGGGQPQHF
>-|-|TRBV6-5|TRBJ1-1
TGTGCCAGCAGTTATAAACAGGGAAACACTGAAGCTTTCTTT
CASSYKQGNTEAFF
>few|-|TRBV4-1|TRBJ1-2
TGCGCCAGCAGCCTTCGACAAGAATTACAGGTTTCCTATGGCTACACCTTC
CASSLRQELQVSYGYTF
>-|-|TRBV5-4|TRBJ1-6
TGTGCCAGCAGCTTGGCCCAGGGTGGTTCACCCCTCCACTTT
CASSLAQGGSPLHF
>-|-|TRBV18|TRBJ1-5
TGTGCCAGCTCACCAGACAGAAATAGCAATCAGCCCCAGCATTTT
CASSPDRNSNQPQHF
>-|TRBD2|TRBV7-3|TRBJ2-1
TGTGCCAGCAGCTTCACTAGCGGGAGGGACAATGAGCAGTTCTTC
CASSFTSGRDNEQFF
>-|TRBD2|TRBV7-9|TRBJ2-7
TGTGCCAGCAGCCACACGGGGGGGGACTACGAGCAGTACTTC
CASSHTGGDYEQYF
>-|-|TRBV3-1/TRBV3-2|TRBJ1-2
TGTGCCAGCAGCCCCATCCGGGAGAACTATGGCTACACCTTC
CASSPIRENYGYTF
>-|-|TRBV9|TRBJ1-1
TGTGCCAGCAGCTCCAGGGGGAACACTGAAGCTTTCTTT
CASSSRGNTEAFF
>-|TRBD1|TRBV27|TRBJ1-5
TGTGCCAGCAGTTCACAGGGGAGTTGGCAGCCCCAGCATTTT
CASSSQGSWQPQHF
>-|TRBD1|TRBV19|TRBJ1-5
TGTGCCAGTAGTATAGTAAAGGGGGCAACTCAGCCCCAGCATTTT
CASSIVKGATQPQHF
>once|-|TRBV30|TRBJ1-1
TGTGCCTGCAGAGGGGGGGGCTCTAGGACTGAAGCTTTCTTT
CACRGGGSRTEAFF
>-|-|TRBV2|TRBJ1-2
TGTGCCAGCAGTGTGGGAGGGGAGAACTATGGCTACACCTTC
CASSVGGENYGYTF
>-|TRBD1|TRBV5-4|TRBJ1-1
TGTGCCAGCAGCTCACCACGACAGGGTCACAACACTGAAGCTTTCTTT
CASSSPRQGHNTEAFF
>-|-|TRBV6-6|TRBJ2-3
TGTGCCAGCAGTTACTCGAGACTTTCCACAGATACGCAGTATTTT
CASSYSRLSTDTQYF
>-|TRBD1|TRBV5-4|TRBJ2-5
TGTGCCAGCAGCAACTCCCGGGACAGGGAAGAGACCCAGTACTTC
CASSNSRDREETQYF
>-|TRBD1|TRBV5-1|TRBJ1-2
TGCGCCAGCAGCCCTGGGACAGGGGCATATGGCTACACCTTC
CASSPGTGAYGYTF
>-|-|TRBV9|TRBJ1-3
TGTGCCAGCAGCGTTGGGGACACGTCTGGAAACACCATATATTTT
CASSVGDTSGNTIYF
>-|-|TRBV5-1|TRBJ2-7
TGCGCCAGCAGCTTGGGTTCAGGACAGAAAACCCCCATGCAGTACTTC
CASSLGSGQKTPMQYF
>-|-|TRBV12-3/TRBV12-4|TRBJ2-7
TGTGCCAGCACCACAGACACGGGAGAAGAGCAGTACTTC
CASTTDTGEEQYF
>-|-|TRBV2|TRBJ1-2
TGTGCCAGGATCACAGCGCGGGCTAACTATGGCTACACCTTC
CARITARANYGYTF
>-|-|TRBV27|TRBJ1-6
TGTGCCAGCAGTGTGTACAGGGATTCACCCCTCCACTTT
CASSVYRDSPLHF
>-|-|TRBV9|TRBJ1-2
TGTGCCAGCAGCGTAGAAGGCGGGAATAACTATGGCTACACCTTC
CASSVEGGNNYGYTF
>few|TRBD1|TRBV2|TRBJ2-7
TGTGCCAGCTCTGACAGGGGAACCGAGCAGTACTTC
CASSDRGTEQYF
>-|TRBD2|TRBV24-1|TRBJ2-5
TGTGCCACTGGGACTAGCGGCCAAGAGACCCAGTACTTC
CATGTSGQETQYF
>few|TRBD1|TRBV11-3|TRBJ2-3
TGTGCCAGCAGCTTAAGTAGGACAGGGGATACGCAGTATTTT
CASSLSRTGDTQYF
>few|-|TRBV5-4|TRBJ2-7
TGTGCCAGCAGCCAGGGGTACGAGCAGTACTTC
CASSQGYEQYF
>-|TRBD1|TRBV7-6|TRBJ1-1
TGTGCCAGCAGCCCCGGACAGGGGGGAATGAACACTGAAGCTTTCTTT
CASSPGQGGMNTEAFF
>few|-|TRBV7-2|TRBJ2-5
TGTGCCAGCAGCTGGACGGGTAGCGACGAGACCCAGTACTTC
CASSWTGSDETQYF